The present T cell receptor beta chain was sequenced within a study of T-cell memory formation after mild COVID-19. Losses at the gene ends were 1 base for V and 3 bases for J; bases not matched to a gene: 4. The CDR3 covers 16 residues. In germline, CDR1 is LGHNA, CDR2 YSLEER. Broader study findings: Contracting clones from day 15 to 85 had balanced CD4/CD8; later expanders favoured CD4+.

One entry per CDR3 protein results from TCRdb running MiXCR on the 5' RACE reads. The sample carries 140,000 or so distinct CDR3 sequences, 14% to 15% recorded once. This clonotype turned up a few times. As yet, its antigen is unknown. The rearrangement links TRBV4-3 to TRBJ2-7; TRBD1 agrees at 12 bases. This TCR came from an adult woman who had mild COVID-19 (a few samples of this study predate the infection). Cell type and time point are not known. The sequenced sample consisted of PBMCs or a T cell subset sorted from them (not recorded which). The CDR3, as DNA: TGCGCCAGCAGCCAAGCCCGGGACAGGGGGCTCTACGAGCAGTACTTC. Its protein is CASSQARDRGLYEQYF.